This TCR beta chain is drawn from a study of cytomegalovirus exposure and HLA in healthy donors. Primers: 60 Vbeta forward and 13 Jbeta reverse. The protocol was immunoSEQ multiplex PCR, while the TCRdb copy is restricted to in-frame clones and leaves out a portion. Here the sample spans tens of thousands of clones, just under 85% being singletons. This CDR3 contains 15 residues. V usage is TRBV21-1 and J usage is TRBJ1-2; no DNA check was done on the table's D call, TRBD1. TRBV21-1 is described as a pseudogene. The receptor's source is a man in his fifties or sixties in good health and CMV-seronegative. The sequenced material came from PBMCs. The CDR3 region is CASSKARTANYGYTF. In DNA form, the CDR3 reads TGTGCCAGCAGCAAAGCGAGGACAGCAAACTATGGCTACACCTTC.